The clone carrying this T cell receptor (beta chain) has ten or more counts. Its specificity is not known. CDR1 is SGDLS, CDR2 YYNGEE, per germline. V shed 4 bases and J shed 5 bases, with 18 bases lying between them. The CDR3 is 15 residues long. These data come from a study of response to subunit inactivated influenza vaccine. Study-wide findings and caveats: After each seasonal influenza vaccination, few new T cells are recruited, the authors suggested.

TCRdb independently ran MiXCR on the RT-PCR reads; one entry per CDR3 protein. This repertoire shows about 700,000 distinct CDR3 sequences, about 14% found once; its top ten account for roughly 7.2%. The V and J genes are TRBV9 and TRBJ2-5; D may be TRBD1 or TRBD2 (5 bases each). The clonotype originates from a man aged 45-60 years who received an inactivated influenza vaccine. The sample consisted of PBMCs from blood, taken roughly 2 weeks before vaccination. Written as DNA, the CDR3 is TGTGCCAGCAGCTTCTCGCCGGGGCTCGGGGAGACCCAGTACTTC. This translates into CASSFSPGLGETQYF.